This T cell receptor (beta chain) came from a study of blood T cell repertoires in COVID-19. Original methodology: Scientists estimated how many nucleated cells there were by amplifying reference gene primers. This table comes from immunoSEQ multiplex PCR, and its TCRdb copy is limited to in-frame clones, with some not included. Clone size and V and J calls were adopted from that table, with D and trimming inferred from the DNA. The data contain approximately 300,000 clones, around 90% of them singletons. CDR1 and CDR2 from the germline V gene are SEHNR and FQNEAQ (reference sequence). The CDR3 consists of 19 residues. V gave up 1 base and J gave up 4 bases; unmatched junction bases: 13.

This sequence joins TRBV7-9 and TRBJ2-4; 10 bases map to TRBD2. The sequencing input was peripheral blood. The TCR comes from a woman in her 40s with COVID-19, enrolled during active disease. CDR3 sequence: CASSLENWHGLAEKNIQYF. As DNA, the CDR3 is TGTGCCAGCAGCTTAGAGAACTGGCACGGACTAGCGGAGAAAAACATTCAGTACTTC.